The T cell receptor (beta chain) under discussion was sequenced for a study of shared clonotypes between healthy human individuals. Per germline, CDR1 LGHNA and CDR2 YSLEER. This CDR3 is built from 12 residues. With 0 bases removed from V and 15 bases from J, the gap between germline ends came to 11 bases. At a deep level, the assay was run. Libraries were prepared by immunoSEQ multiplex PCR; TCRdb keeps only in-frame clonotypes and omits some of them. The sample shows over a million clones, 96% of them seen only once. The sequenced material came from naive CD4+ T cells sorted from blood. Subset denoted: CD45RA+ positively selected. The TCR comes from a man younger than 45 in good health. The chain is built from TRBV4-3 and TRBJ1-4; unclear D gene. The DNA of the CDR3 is TGCGCCAGCAGCCAAGACAGATTGGGTTTGTTTTTT. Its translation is CASSQDRLGLFF.